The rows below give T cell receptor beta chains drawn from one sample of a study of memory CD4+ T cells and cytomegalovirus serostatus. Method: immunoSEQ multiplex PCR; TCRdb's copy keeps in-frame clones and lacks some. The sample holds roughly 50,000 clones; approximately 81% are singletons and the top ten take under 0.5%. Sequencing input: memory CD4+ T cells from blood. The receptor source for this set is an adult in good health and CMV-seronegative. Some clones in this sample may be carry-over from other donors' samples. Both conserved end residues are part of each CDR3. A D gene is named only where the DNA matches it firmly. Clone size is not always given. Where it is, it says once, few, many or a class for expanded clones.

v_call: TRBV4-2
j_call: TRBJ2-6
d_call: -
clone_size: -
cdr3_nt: TGTGCCAGCAGCCAAGAACTCTTAAACCCCTACTCTGGGGCCAACGTCCTGACTTTC
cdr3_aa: CASSQELLNPYSGANVLTF

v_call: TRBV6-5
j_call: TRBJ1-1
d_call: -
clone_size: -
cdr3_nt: TGTGCCAGCAGTGGAACAGGGTTCTTAACTGAAGCTTTCTTT
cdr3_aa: CASSGTGFLTEAFF

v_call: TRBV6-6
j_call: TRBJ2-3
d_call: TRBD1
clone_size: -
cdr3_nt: TGTGCCAGCAGAACCCGGACAGGGGGCACAGATACGCAGTATTTT
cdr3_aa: CASRTRTGGTDTQYF

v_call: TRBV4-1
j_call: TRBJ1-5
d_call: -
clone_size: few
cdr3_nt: TGCGCCAGCACTCCGGACTGGGGCAATCAGCCCCAGCATTTT
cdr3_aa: CASTPDWGNQPQHF

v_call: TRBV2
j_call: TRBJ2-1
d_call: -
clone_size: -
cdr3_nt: TGTGCCAGCATAGAGTTCAATGAGCAGTTCTTC
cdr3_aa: CASIEFNEQFF

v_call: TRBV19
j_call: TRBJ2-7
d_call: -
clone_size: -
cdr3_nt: TGTGCCAGTAGTATTACCGGGAGCGAGCAGTACTTC
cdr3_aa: CASSITGSEQYF

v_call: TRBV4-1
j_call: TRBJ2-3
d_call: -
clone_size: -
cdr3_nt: TGCGCCAGCAGCCCCGGACGGTCTAGCACAGATACGCAGTATTTT
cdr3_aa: CASSPGRSSTDTQYF

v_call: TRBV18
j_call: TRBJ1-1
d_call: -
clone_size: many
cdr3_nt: TGTGCCAGCTCACCACCCGCCCCAGGGCCAGGGAACACTGAAGCTTTCTTT
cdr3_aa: CASSPPAPGPGNTEAFF

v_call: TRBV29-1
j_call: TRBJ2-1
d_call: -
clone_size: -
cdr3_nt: TGCAGGGGCGGGCTAGCAGTATACAATGAGCAGTTCTTC
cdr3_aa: CRGGLAVYNEQFF

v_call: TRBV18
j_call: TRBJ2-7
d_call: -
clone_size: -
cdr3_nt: TGTGCCAGCTCACCACCGGTGGCTACCTACGAGCAGTACTTC
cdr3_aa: CASSPPVATYEQYF

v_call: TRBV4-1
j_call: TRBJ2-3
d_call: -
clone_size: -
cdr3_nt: TGCGCCAGCAGCCAAGATCCAAGTTGGGGCACAGATACGCAGTATTTT
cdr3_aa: CASSQDPSWGTDTQYF